A single sample is the source of the 6 T cell receptor beta chains below, sequenced in a study of blood T cell repertoires in COVID-19. TCRdb keeps only in-frame clones here, not all; method: immunoSEQ multiplex PCR. The data contain about 240,000 clones, around 82% of them seen just once; the ten biggest clones take up 3% to 4%. The source material was PBMCs or T cells enriched from blood (not recorded which). These receptors all come from a woman aged 40-49 years who had been exposed to COVID-19.

The CDR3 nucleotides are TGTGCCTGGAGTGTACCTGTTAGCGGGGGGGCAGCGCAGTATTTT. Residues: CAWSVPVSGGAAQYF. This chain links TRBV30 with TRBJ2-3; 11 bases are a match to TRBD2. With V trimmed by 0 bases and J by 10 bases, 9 bases remained unmatched. Germline-derived CDR1 and CDR2 are GTSNPN and SVGIG (reference sequence). CDR3 size: 15 residues. The full variable domain, in which reference TRBV30 and TRBJ2-3 provide the parts outside the CDR3, is SQTIHQWPATLVQPVGSPLSLECTVEGTSNPNLYWYRQAAGRGLQLLFYSVGIGQISSEVPQNLSASRPQDRQFILSSKKLLLSDSGFYLCAWSVPVSGGAAQYFGPGTRLTVL.

The V and J genes are TRBV4-1 and TRBJ2-1; 16 bases match TRBD2. The junction had 12 bases not matched to a gene; V was cut back by 4 bases and J by 0 bases. The CDR3 is 21 residues long. Per germline, CDR1 MGHRA and CDR2 YSYEKL. This CDR3 reads CASSPGSGLAGGSSSYNEQFF. The DNA for the CDR3 is TGCGCCAGCAGCCCGGGATCGGGACTAGCGGGGGGGTCGAGCTCCTACAATGAGCAGTTCTTC.

The chain is built from TRBV28 and TRBJ2-7, with 10 nucleotides matching TRBD1. The CDR3 sequence is 17 residues long. Germline V CDR1 and CDR2: MDHEN, SYDVKM. V lost 4 bases, J lost 2 bases, and 11 bases stayed unmatched. This chain's CDR3 is CASSWPSVDRGTYEQYF. In nucleotides, the CDR3 is TGTGCCAGCAGTTGGCCCTCCGTGGACAGGGGGACCTACGAGCAGTACTTC. The whole variable domain, filled in from reference TRBV28 and TRBJ2-7, reads DVKVTQSSRYLVKRTGEKVFLECVQDMDHENMFWYRQDPGLGLRLIYFSYDVKMKEKGDIPEGYSVSREKKERFSLILESASTNQTSMYLCASSWPSVDRGTYEQYFGPGTRLTVT.

V gene TRBV5-1 combines with J gene TRBJ2-7; TRBD1 aligns across 11 bases. The CDR3 runs to 15 residues. CDR1 is SGHRS, CDR2 YFSETQ, per germline. The junction had 4 bases not matched to a gene; V was cut back by 1 base and J by 4 bases. CDR3 DNA: TGCGCCAGCAGCTTGTTAGGACAGGGGGCATACGAGCAGTACTTC. Its protein product is CASSLLGQGAYEQYF.

CDR3 amino acids: CASSSGGAGGNTIYF. DNA for the CDR3: TGTGCCAGCAGCTCAGGGGGCGCAGGAGGAAACACCATATATTTT. This chain links TRBV5-4 with TRBJ1-3; TRBD1 matches at 8 bases. The CDR3 contains 15 residues. Germline CDR1 and CDR2: SGHNT and YYREEE (reference sequence). The junction had 6 bases not matched to a gene; V was cut back by 3 bases and J by 4 bases.

The chain combines TRBV7-2 with TRBJ2-1, with TRBD2 matching 8 bases. Germline V gene sequence: CDR1 SGHTA, CDR2 FQGNSA. CDR3 length: 15 amino acids. Germline trimming cut 3 bases from V and 7 bases from J; bases unmatched to any gene: 8. CDR3 coding DNA: TGTGCCAGCAGCTTCGGATCAGGCGGGGGGAATGAGCAGTTCTTC. It specifies CASSFGSGGGNEQFF.